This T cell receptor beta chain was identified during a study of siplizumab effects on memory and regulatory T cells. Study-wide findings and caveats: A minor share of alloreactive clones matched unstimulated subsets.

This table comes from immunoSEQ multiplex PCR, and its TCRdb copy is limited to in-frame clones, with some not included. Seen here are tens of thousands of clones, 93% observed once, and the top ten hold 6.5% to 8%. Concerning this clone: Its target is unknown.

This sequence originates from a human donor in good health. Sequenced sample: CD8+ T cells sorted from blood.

The CDR3 protein is CASSAPRDRKDHEQYF. The DNA of the CDR3 is TGTGCCAGCAGTGCGCCCCGGGACAGAAAAGACCACGAGCAGTACTTC. V is TRBV25-1 and J is TRBJ2-5, with 7 bases identical to TRBD1. The tail of the sequence fits TRBJ2-7 better, so the J call may be wrong. CDR3 length equals 16 residues. Germline V gene lookup returns CDR1 MGHDK and CDR2 SYGVNS.